What follows are 8 T cell receptor beta chains derived from one specimen sequenced in a study of OX40 agonist ivuxolimab in advanced cancers. The data were produced by immunoSEQ multiplex PCR, yet TCRdb's version contains in-frame clones alone and is incomplete. The table shows just over 90,000 clones, with around nine tenths occurring only once. The sample was CD4+ or CD8+ T cells sorted from blood, taken in a trial of the OX40 agonist ivuxolimab. These receptors originate from an adult with an advanced solid tumor such as melanoma, head and neck, liver or kidney cancer.

The chain couples TRBV29-1 to TRBJ2-3; 8 bases line up with TRBD1. Trimming at V came to 3 bases and at J to 3 bases, leaving 8 bases not matched to a gene. CDR3 length: 15 amino acids. Germline CDR1 reads SQVTM; CDR2 reads ANQGSEA. The CDR3 DNA reads as TGCAGCGTTGAGGGGGACAGGTCGACGACAGATACGCAGTATTTT. Its translation is CSVEGDRSTTDTQYF.

The chain couples TRBV19 to TRBJ2-2; possibly TRBD2 for D (5 bases). Germline V gene lookup returns CDR1 LNHDA and CDR2 SQIVND (reference sequence). This CDR3 comprises 16 residues. The V end lost 6 bases, the J end lost 5 bases, and 19 bases lay between the germline ends. The CDR3 sequence is CASSPRRGLLTGELFF. The CDR3 DNA is TGTGCCAGTAGCCCTCGACGGGGTTTATTAACCGGGGAGCTGTTTTTT.

The chain carries TRBV14 and TRBJ2-7, with D perhaps matching TRBD1 or TRBD2 (5 bases each). Trimming pared 3 bases from V and 7 bases from J, leaving 13 bases between. The length of the CDR3 is 13 residues. Germline CDR1 is SGHDN and CDR2 is FVKESK. The CDR3 sequence: CASSQGRHAEQYF. The CDR3 bases are TGTGCCAGCAGCCAGGGACGCCATGCTGAGCAGTACTTC.

This chain connects TRBV19 to TRBJ1-5; 8 bases agree with TRBD1. This CDR3 has 16 residues. The V gene end was trimmed by 3 bases and the J gene end by 5 bases; junction bases not matched to a gene: 9. Germline V gene data show CDR1 as LNHDA and CDR2 as SQIVND (reference sequence). The CDR3 region has the DNA TGTGCCAGTAGTATCCAGACAGGGGCTTATCATCAGCCCCAGCATTTT. Its protein product is CASSIQTGAYHQPQHF.

As for this clone: The sample carries other DNA sequences with the same CDR3. V and J are TRBV6-5 and TRBJ2-7; 7 bases map to TRBD2. The germline V gene has CDR1 MNHEY and CDR2 SVGAGI. After removal of 8 bases from V and 3 bases from J, the junction contained 4 bases not matched to a gene. The CDR3 contains 12 residues. The CDR3 here is CASRGGGYEQYF. Here the CDR3 DNA reads TGTGCCAGCCGTGGGGGGGGCTACGAGCAGTACTTC.

The V and J genes are TRBV7-2 and TRBJ2-7, with D possibly matching TRBD2 (6 bases). The CDR3 loop spans 15 amino acids. The germline V and J ends were trimmed by 6 bases and 7 bases, with 22 bases remaining between them. CDR1 is SGHTA, CDR2 FQGNSA, per germline. The CDR3 loop is CASSPEGREPREQYF. The CDR3 DNA sequence: TGTGCCAGCAGTCCGGAGGGCAGGGAGCCTCGGGAGCAGTACTTC. The variable domain in full, with the rest retrieved from reference TRBV7-2 and TRBJ2-7, is GAGVSQSPSNKVTEKGKDVELRCDPISGHTALYWYRQSLGQGLEFLIYFQGNSAPDKSGLPSDRFSAERTGGSVSTLTIQRTQQEDSAVYLCASSPEGREPREQYFGPGTRLTVT.

The chain is built from TRBV29-1 and TRBJ2-5; 8 nucleotides match TRBD1. The trim removed 2 bases at V and 5 bases at J, leaving 7 bases unmatched. Germline V CDR1 and CDR2: SQVTM, ANQGSEA. The CDR3 loop spans 14 amino acids. CDR3 nucleotides: TGCAGCGTTGAACCTTCCCAGGGGGCTGAGACCCAGTACTTC. Translated: CSVEPSQGAETQYF.

The V gene is TRBV6-5, the J gene TRBJ2-7; 9 bases map to TRBD1. V lost 0 bases to trimming and J lost 1 base; unmatched junction nucleotides: 4. Germline V gene lookup returns CDR1 MNHEY and CDR2 SVGAGI. The CDR3 contains 16 residues. CDR3 loop: CASSYSRDRASYEQYF. The CDR3 DNA reads as TGTGCCAGCAGTTACTCCCGGGACAGGGCTTCCTACGAGCAGTACTTC.